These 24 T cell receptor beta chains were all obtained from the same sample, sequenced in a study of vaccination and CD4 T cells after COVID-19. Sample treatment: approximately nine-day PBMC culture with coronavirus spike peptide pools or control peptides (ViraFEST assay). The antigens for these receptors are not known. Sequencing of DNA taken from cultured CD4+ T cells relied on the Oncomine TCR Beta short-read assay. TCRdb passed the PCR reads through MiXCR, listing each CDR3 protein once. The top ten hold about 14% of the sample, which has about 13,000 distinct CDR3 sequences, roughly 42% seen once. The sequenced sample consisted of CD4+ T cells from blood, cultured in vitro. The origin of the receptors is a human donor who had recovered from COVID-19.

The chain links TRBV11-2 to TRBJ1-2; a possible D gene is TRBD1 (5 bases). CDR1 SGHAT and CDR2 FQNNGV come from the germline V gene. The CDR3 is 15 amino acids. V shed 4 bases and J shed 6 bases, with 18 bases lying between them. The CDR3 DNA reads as TGTGCCAGCAGCTCCCTTGGAGGGGCGATGGATGGCTACACCTTC. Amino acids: CASSSLGGAMDGYTF.

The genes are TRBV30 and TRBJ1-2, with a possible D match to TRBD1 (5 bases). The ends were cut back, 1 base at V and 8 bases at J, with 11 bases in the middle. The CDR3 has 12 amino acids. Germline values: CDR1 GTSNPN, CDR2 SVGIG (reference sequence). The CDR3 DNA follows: TGTGCCTGGAGTGCTCAGGGAAGAGGCTACACCTTC. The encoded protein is CAWSAQGRGYTF.

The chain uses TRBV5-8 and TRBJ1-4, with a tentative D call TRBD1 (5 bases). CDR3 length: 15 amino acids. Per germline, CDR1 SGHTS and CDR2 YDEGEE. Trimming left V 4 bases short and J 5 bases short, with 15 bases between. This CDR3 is CASSLGGKGNEKLFF. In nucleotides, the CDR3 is TGTGCCAGCAGCCTGGGGGGGAAGGGGAATGAAAAACTGTTTTTT.

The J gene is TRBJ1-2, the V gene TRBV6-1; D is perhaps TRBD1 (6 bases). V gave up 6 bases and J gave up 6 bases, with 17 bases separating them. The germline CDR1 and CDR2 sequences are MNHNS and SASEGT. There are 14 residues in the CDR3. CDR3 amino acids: CASRDSGGANGYTF. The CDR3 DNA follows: TGTGCCAGCAGGGATTCGGGGGGCGCGAATGGCTACACCTTC.

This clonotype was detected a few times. The CDR3 DNA is TGTGCCAGCAGCCCAAGACTAGCGGAAGATACGCAGTATTTT. Protein product: CASSPRLAEDTQYF. The rearrangement uses TRBV7-2 and TRBJ2-3; 9 bases line up with TRBD2. Per germline, CDR1 SGHTA and CDR2 FQGNSA. This CDR3 region has 14 residues. V lost 5 bases to trimming and J lost 5 bases; unmatched junction nucleotides: 5.

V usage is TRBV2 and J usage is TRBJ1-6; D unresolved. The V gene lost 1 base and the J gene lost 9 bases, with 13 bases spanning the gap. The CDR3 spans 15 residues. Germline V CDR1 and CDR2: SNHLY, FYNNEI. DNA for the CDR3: TGTGCCAGCAGTGAAGAGGGCTTAAAGGCTTCACCCCTCCACTTT. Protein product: CASSEEGLKASPLHF.

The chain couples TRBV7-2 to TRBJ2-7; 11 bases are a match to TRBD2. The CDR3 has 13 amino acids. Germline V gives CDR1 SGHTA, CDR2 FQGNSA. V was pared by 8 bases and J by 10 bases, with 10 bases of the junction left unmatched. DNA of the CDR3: TGTGCCAGCGGACGAACTAGCGGGGGTCGTCAGTACTTC. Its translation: CASGRTSGGRQYF.

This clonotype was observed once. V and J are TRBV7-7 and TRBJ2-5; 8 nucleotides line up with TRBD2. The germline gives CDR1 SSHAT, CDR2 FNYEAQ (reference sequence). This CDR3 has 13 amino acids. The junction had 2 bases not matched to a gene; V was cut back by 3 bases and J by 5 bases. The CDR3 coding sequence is TGTGCCAGCAGCTTGCCGGGGGGGGAGACCCAGTACTTC. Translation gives CASSLPGGETQYF. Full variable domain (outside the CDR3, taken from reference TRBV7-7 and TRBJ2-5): GAGVSQSPRYKVTKRGQDVTLRCDPISSHATLYWYQQALGQGPEFLTYFNYEAQPDKSGLPSDRFSAERPEGSISTLTIQRTEQRDSAMYRCASSLPGGETQYFGPGTRLLVL.

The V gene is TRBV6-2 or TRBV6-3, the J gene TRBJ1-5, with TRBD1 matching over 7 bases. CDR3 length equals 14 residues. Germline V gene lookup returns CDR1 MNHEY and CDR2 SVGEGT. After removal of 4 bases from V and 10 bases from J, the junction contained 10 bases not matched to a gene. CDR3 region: CASSWANRGNPQHF. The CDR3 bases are TGTGCCAGCAGTTGGGCAAACAGGGGTAATCCCCAGCATTTT.

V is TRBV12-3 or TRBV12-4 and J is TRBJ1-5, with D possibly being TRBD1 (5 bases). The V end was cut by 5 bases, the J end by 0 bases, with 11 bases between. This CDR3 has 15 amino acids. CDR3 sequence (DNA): TGTGCCAGCAGTCAGCGGGACGGTAGCAATCAGCCCCAGCATTTT. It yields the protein CASSQRDGSNQPQHF.

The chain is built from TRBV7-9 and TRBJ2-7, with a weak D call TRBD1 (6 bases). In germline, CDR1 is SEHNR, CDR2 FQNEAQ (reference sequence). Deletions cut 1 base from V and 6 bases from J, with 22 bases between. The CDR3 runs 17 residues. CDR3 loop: CASSLVRQTGIRLEQYF. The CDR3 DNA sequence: TGTGCCAGCAGCTTAGTAAGGCAAACAGGGATCCGTCTCGAGCAGTACTTC.

CDR3 protein: CASSLGQTSGGATDTQYF. The CDR3 nucleotides are TGTGCCAGCAGCTTGGGTCAGACTAGCGGGGGGGCAACAGATACGCAGTATTTT. The chain recombines TRBV7-8 with TRBJ2-3; the match to TRBD2 covers 14 bases. CDR3 size: 18 residues. Germline assignment: CDR1 SGHVS and CDR2 FQNEAQ. V was pared by 3 bases and J by 3 bases, with 8 bases of the junction left unmatched.

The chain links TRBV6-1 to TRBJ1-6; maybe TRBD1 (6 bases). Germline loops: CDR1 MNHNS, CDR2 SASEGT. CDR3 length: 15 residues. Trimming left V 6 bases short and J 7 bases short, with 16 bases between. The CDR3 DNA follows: TGTGCCAGCAGGTCCAGAACAGGGTTAAATTCACCCCTCCACTTT. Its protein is CASRSRTGLNSPLHF.

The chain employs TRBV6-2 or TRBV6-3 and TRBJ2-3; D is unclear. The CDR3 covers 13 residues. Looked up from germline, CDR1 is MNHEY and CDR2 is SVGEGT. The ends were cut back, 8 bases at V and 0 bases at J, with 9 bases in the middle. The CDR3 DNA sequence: TGTGCCAGCCAACAGACTAGCACAGATACGCAGTATTTT. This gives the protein CASQQTSTDTQYF.

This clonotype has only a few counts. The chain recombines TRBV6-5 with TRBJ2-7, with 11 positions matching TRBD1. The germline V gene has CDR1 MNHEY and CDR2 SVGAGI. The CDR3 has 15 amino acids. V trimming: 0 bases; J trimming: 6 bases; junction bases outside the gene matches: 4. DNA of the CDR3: TGTGCCAGCAGTTACTCCTGGACAGGGGGCACCGAGCAGTACTTC. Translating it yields CASSYSWTGGTEQYF.

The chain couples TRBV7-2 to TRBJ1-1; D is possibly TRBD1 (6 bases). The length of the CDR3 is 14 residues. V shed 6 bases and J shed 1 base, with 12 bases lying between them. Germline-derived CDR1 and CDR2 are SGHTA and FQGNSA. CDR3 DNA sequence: TGTGCCAGCAGACCAGGGGACTCGAACACTGAAGCTTTCTTT. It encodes CASRPGDSNTEAFF.

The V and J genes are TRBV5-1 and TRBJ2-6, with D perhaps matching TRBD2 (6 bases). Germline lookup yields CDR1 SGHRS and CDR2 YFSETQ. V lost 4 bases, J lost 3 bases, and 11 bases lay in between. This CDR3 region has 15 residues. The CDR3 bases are TGCGCCAGCAGCCTCGGAGGGATTGGGGCCAACGTCCTGACTTTC. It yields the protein CASSLGGIGANVLTF.

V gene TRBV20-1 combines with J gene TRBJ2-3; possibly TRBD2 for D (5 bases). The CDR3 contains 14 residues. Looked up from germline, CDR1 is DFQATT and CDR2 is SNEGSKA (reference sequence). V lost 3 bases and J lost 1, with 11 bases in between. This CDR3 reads CSARRAIRTDTQYF. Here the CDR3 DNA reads TGCAGTGCTAGGAGGGCTATTCGCACAGATACGCAGTATTTT.

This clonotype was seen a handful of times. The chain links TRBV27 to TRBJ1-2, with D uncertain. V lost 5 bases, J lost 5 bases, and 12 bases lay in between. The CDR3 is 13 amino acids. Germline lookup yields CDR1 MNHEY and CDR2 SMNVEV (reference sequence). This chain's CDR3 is CASSGFGDYGYTF. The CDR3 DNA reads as TGTGCCAGCAGTGGCTTTGGGGATTATGGCTACACCTTC.

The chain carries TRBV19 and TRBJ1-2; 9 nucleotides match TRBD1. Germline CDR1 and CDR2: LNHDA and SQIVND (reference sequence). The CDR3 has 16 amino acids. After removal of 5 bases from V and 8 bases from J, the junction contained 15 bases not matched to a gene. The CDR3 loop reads CASSDSDGTGYRGYTF. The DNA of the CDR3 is TGTGCCAGTAGTGACTCGGACGGGACAGGGTACAGAGGCTACACCTTC.

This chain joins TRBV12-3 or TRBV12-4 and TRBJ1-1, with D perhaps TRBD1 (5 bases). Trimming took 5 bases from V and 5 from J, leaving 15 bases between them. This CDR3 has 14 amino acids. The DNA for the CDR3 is TGTGCCAGCAGTAAACGGACATCAACGACTGAAGCTTTCTTT. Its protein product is CASSKRTSTTEAFF.

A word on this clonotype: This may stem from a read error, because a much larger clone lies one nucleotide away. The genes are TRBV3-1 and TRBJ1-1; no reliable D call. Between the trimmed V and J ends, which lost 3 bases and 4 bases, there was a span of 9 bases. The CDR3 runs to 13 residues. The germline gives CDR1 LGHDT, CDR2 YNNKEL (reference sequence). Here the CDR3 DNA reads TGTGCCAGCAGCCATACACCGATCACTGAAGCTTTCTTT. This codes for CASSHTPITEAFF.

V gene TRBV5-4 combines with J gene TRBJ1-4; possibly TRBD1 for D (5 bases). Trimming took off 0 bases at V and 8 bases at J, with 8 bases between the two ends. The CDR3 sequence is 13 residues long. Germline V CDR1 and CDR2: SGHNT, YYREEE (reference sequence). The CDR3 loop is CASSLGGDEKLFF. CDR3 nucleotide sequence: TGTGCCAGCAGCTTGGGGGGGGACGAAAAACTGTTTTTT.

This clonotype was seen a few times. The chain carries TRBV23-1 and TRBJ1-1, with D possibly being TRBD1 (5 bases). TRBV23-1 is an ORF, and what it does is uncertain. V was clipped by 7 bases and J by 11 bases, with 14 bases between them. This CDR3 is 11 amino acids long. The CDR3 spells CASIIQGEAFF. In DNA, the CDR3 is TGCGCCAGCATCATCCAGGGTGAGGCTTTCTTT.